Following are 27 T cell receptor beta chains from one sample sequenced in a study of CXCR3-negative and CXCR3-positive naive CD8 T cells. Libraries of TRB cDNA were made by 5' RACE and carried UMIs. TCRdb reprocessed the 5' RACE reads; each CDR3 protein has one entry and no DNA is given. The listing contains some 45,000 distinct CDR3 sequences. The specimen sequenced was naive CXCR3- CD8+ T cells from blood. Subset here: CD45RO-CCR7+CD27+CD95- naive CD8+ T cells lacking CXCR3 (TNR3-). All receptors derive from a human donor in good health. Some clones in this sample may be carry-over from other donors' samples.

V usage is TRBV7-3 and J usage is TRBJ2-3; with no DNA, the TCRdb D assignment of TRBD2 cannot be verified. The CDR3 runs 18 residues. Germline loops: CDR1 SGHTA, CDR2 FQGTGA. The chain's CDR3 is CASSLTSGGSPHTDTQYF.

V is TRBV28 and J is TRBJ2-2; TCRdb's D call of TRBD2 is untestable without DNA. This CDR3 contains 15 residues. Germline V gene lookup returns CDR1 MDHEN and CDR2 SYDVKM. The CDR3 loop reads CASRPTSGATGELFF.

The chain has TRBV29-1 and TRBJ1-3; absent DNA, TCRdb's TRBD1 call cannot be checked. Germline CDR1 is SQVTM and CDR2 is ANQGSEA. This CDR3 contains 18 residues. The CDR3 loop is CSVGGFLGQPISGNTIYF.

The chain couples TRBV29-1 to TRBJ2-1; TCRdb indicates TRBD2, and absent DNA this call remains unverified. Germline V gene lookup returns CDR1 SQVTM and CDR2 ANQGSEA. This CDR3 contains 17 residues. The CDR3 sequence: CSAEPGLAGRVYNEQFF.

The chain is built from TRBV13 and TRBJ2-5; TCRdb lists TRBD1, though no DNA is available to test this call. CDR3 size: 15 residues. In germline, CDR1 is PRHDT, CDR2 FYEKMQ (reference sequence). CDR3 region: CASSSRDRGGETQYF.

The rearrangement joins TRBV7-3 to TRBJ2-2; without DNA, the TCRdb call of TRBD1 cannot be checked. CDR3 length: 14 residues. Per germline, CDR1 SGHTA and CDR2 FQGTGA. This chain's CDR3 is CASSRTSNTGELFF.

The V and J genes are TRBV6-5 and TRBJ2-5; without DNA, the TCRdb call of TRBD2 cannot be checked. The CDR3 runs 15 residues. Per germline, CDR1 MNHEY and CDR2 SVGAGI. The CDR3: CASSYASGVQETQYF.

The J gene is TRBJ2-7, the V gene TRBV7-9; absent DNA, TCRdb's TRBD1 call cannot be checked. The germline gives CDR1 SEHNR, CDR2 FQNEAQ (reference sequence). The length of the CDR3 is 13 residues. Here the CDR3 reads CASSPRGAWEQYF.

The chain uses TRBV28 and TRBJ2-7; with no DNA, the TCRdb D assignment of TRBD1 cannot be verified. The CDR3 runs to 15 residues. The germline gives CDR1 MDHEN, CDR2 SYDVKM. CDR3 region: CASSLTGTVSYEQYF.

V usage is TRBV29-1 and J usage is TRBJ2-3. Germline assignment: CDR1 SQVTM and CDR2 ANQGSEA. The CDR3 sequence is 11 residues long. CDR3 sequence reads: CSVVKDDTQYF.

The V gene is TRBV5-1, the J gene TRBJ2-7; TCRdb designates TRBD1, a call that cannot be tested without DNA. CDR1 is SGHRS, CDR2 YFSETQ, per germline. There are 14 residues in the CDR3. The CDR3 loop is CASSQDSVGDEQYF. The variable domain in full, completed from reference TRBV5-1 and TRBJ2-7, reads KAGVTQTPRYLIKTRGQQVTLSCSPISGHRSVSWYQQTPGQGLQFLFEYFSETQRNKGNFPGRFSGRQFSNSRSEMNVSTLELGDSALYLCASSQDSVGDEQYFGPGTRLTVT.

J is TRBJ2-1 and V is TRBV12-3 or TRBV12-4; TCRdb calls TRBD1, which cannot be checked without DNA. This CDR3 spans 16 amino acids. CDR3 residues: CASIPYGGLSYNEQFF.

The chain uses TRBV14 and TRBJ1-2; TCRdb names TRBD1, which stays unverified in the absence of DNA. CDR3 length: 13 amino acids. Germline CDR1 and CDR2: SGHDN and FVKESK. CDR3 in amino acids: CASSQGTVYGYTF.

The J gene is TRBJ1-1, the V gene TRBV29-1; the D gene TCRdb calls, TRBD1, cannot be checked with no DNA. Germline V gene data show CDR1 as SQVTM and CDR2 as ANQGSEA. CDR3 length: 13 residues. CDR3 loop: CSIDRASDTEAFF.

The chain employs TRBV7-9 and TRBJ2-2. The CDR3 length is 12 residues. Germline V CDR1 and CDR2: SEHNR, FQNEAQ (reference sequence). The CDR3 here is CASSQAAGELFF.

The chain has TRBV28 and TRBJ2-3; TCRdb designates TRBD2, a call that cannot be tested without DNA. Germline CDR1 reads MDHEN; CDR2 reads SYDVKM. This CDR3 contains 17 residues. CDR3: CASSTHFSGITTDTQYF.

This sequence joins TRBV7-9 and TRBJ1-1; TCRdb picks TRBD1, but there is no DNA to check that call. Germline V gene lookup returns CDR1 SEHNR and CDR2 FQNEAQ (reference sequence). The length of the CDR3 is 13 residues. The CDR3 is CASSLGGCTEAFF.

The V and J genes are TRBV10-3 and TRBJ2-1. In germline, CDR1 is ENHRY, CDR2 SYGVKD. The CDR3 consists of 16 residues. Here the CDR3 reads CAISESLSPLYNEQFF.

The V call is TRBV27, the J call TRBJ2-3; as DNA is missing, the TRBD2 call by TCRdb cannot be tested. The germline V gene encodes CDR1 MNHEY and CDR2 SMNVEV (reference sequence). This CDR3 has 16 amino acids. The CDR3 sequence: CASTPETPSGPDTQYF.

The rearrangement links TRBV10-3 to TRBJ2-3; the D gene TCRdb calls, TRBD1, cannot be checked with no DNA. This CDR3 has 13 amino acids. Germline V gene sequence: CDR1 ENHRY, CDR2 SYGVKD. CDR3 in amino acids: CAISGGGPDTQYF.

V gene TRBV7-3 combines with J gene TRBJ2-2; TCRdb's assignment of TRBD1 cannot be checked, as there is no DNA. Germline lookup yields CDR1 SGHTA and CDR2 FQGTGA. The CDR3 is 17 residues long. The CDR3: CASSLTLKGGLTGELFF.

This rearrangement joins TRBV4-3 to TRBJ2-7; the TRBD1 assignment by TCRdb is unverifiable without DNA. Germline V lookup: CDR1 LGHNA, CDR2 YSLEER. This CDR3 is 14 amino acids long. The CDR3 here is CASSPQGGGYEQYF.

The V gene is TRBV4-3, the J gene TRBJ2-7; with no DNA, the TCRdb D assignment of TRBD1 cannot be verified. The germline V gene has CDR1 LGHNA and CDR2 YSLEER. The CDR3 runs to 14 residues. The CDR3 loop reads CASSQEQGAYEQYF.

The CDR3 reads CASSKARGITSLSGANVLTF. The chain uses TRBV21-1 and TRBJ2-6; TCRdb's D call of TRBD1 is untestable without DNA. TRBV21-1 is classified as a pseudogene. The CDR3 totals 20 residues.

CDR3: CASSPPPGYTDTQYF. The genes are TRBV28 and TRBJ2-3; TCRdb's assignment of TRBD2 cannot be checked, as there is no DNA. The CDR3 has 15 amino acids. CDR1 is MDHEN, CDR2 SYDVKM, per germline.

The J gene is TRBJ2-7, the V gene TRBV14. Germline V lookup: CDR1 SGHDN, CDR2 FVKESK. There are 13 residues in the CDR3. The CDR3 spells CASSHQAPYEQYF.

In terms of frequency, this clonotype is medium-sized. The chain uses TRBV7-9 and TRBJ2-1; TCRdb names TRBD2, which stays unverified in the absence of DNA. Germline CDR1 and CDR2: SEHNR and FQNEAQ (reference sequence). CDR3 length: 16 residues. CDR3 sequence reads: CASENLAGGHSNEQFF.